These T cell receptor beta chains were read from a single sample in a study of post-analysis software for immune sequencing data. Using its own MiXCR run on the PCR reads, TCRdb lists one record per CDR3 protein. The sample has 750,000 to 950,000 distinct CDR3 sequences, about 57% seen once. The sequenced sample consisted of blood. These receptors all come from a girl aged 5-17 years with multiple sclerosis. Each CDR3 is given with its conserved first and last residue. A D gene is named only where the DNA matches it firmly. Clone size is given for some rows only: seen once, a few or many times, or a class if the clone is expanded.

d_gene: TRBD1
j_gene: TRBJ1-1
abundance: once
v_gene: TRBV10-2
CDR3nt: TGCGCCAGCAGTTTTCATGGGACAGCCCGGGGGACTGAAGCTTTCTTT
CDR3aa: CASSFHGTARGTEAFF

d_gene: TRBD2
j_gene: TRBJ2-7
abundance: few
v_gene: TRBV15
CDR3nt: TGTGCCACCAGCAGACCTAGGACTAGCGGCTCCTACGAGCAGTACTTC
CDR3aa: CATSRPRTSGSYEQYF

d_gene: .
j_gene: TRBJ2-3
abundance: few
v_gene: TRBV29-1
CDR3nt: TGCAGCGTTGTTGGGTTCACAGATACGCAGTATTTT
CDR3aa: CSVVGFTDTQYF

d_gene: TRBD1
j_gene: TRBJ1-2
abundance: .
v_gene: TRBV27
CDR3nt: TGTGCCAGCAGTTCAATACGGGACAGCCTCTCATCGGGAAATATCCCCTACACCTTC
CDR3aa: CASSSIRDSLSSGNIPYTF

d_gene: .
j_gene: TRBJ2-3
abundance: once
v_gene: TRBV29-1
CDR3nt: TGCAGCGTAACCCGGGACCCAGATACGCAGTATTTT
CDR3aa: CSVTRDPDTQYF

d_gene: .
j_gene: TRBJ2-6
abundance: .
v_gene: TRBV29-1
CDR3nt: TGCAGCGTTGTGGCGGGAAAGTCTGGGGCCAACGTCCTGACTTTC
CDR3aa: CSVVAGKSGANVLTF

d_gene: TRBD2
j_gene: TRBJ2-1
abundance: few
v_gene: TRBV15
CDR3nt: TGTGCCACCAGCACCATGGGGACTAGCGGGAGAAACAATGAGCAGTTCTTC
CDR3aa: CATSTMGTSGRNNEQFF

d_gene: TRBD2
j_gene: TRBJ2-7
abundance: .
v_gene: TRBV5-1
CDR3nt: TGCGCCGGCAGCTCAACCTTGGGACTAGTCAACGAGCAGTACTTC
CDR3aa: CAGSSTLGLVNEQYF

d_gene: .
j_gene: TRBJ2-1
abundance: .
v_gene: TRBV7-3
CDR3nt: TGTGCCAGCAGCTTAAAAGGGGGGCGGGAGTTGAAGCAGTTCTTC
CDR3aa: CASSLKGGRELKQFF

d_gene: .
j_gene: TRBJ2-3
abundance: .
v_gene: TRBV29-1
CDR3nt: TGCAGCGTTGGAAAGGGGGGCCCAGATACGCAGTATTTT
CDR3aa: CSVGKGGPDTQYF

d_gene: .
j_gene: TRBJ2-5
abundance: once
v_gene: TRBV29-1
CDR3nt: TGCAGCGTTGGGCCTAGCTCACCCGGGGCCCAGTACTTC
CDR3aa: CSVGPSSPGAQYF

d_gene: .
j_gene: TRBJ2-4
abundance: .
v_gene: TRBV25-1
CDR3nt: TGTGCCAGCAGTAAGCTAGGGGAGCAGTACTTC
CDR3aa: CASSKLGEQYF

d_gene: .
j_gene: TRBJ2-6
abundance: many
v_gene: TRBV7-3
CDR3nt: TGTGCTAGCAGCCCTGGGCTGTCTGGGGCCAACGTCCTGACTTTC
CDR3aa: CASSPGLSGANVLTF

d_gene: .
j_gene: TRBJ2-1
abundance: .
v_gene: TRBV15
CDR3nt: TGTGCCACCAGCAGAGATCGGCCCTCCTATGAGCAGTTCTTC
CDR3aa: CATSRDRPSYEQFF

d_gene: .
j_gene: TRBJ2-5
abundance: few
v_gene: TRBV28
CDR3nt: TGTGCCAGCAGTAACGCAGGGGCAGGGGAGACCCAGTACTTC
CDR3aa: CASSNAGAGETQYF

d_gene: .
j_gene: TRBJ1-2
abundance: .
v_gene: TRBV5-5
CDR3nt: TGTGCCAGCAGCTTGGCGGCCTTTGGCTACACCTTC
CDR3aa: CASSLAAFGYTF